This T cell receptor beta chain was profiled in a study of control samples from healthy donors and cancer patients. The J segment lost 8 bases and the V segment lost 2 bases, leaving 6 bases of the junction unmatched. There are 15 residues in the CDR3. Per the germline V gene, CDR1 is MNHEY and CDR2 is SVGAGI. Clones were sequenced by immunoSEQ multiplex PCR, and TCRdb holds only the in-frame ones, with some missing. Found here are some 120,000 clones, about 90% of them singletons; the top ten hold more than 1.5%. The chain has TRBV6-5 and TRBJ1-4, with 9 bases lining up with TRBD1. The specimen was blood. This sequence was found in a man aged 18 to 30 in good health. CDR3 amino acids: CASSYDGTGYEKLFF. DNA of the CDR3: TGTGCCAGCAGTTACGACGGGACAGGGTACGAAAAACTGTTTTTT.